This T cell receptor beta chain is from a study of beta chain features in type 1 diabetes. Turning to this clone: Its antigen remains unknown.

Expressed TCRB transcripts got sequenced, as all isolated RNA was reverse transcribed. Some clones are missing from TCRdb's copy, which holds only in-frame ones; the method was immunoSEQ multiplex PCR. In the table there are about 900,000 clones, 15% to 20% of which are singletons. Notes on the study in general: People with Type 1 diabetes carried modestly yet significantly shorter TCRB CDR3s in all four CD4+ subsets. Fewer junction insertions and more nucleotide deletions appeared in type 1 diabetes patients.

V was cut by 0 bases and J by 4 bases, with 9 bases left in between. The germline V gene encodes CDR1 MNHEY and CDR2 SMNVEV (reference sequence). The CDR3 runs 14 residues. The material sequenced was naive CD4+ T cells from blood. The chain recombines TRBV27 with TRBJ1-2, with D hard to call. The TCR sequence derives from a woman between 18 and 29 years old in good health. This CDR3 is CASSLSGSLYGYTF. CDR3 coding DNA: TGTGCCAGCAGTTTATCGGGCAGCCTCTATGGCTACACCTTC.